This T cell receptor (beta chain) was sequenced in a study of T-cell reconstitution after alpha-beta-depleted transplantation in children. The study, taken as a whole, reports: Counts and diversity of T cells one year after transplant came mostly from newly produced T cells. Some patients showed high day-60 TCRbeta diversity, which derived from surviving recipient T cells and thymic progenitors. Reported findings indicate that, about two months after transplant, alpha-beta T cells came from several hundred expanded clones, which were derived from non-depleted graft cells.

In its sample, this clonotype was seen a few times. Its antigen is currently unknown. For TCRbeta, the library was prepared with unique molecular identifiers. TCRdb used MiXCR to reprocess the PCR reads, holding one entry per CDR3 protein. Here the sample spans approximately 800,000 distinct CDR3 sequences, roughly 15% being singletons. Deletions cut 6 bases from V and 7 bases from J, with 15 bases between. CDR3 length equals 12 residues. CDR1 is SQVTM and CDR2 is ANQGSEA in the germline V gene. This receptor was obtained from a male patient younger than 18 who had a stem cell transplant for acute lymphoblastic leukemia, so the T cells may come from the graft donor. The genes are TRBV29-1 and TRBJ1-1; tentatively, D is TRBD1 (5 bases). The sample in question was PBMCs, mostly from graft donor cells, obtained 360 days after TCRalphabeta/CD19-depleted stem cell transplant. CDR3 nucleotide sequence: TGCAGCGTGGTCGCTAGGGACGGTGAAGCTTTCTTT. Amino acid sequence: CSVVARDGEAFF.